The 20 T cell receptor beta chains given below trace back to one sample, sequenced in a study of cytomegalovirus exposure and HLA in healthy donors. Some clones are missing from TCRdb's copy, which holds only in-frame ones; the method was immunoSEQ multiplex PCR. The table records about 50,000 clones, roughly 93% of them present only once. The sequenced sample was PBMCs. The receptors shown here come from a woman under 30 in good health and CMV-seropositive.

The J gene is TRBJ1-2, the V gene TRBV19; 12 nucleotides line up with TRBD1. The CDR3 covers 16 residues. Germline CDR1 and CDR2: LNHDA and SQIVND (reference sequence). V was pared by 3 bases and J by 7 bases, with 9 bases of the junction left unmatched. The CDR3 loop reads CASSIPPGQGAAGYTF. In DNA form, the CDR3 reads TGTGCCAGTAGTATCCCACCGGGACAGGGGGCCGCTGGCTACACCTTC.

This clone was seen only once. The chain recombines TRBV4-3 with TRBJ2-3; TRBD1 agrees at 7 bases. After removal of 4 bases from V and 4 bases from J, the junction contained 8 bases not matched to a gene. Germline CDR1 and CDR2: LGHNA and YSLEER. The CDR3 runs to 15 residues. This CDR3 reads CASSPRQGKADTQYF. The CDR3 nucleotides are TGCGCCAGCAGCCCCCGACAGGGTAAAGCAGATACGCAGTATTTT.

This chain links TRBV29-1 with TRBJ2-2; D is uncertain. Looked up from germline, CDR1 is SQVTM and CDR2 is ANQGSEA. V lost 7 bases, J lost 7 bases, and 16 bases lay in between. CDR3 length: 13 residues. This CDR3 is CSGGTGFDGELFF. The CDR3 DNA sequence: TGCAGCGGTGGCACCGGGTTTGACGGGGAGCTGTTTTTT.

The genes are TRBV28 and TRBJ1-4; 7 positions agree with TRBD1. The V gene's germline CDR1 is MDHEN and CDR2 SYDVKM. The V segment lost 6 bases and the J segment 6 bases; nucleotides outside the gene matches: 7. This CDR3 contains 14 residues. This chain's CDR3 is CASSKRQGYEKLFF. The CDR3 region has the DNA TGTGCCAGCAGCAAAAGACAGGGTTATGAAAAACTGTTTTTT.

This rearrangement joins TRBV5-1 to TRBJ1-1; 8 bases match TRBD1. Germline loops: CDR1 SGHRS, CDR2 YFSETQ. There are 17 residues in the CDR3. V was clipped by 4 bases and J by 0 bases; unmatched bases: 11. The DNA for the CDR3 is TGCGCCAGCAGCCAGGACAGGGTGAGGTTCATGAACACTGAAGCTTTCTTT. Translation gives CASSQDRVRFMNTEAFF. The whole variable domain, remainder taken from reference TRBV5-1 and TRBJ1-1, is KAGVTQTPRYLIKTRGQQVTLSCSPISGHRSVSWYQQTPGQGLQFLFEYFSETQRNKGNFPGRFSGRQFSNSRSEMNVSTLELGDSALYLCASSQDRVRFMNTEAFFGQGTRLTVV.

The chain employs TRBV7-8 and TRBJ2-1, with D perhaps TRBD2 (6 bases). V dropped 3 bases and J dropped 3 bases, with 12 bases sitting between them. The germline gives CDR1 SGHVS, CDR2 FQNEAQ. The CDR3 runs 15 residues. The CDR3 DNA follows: TGTGCCAGCAGCTTGGTAGCGGCCAACTACAATGAGCAGTTCTTC. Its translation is CASSLVAANYNEQFF.

Here the CDR3 reads CASRHPGTGLNEQFF. As DNA, the CDR3 is TGTGCCAGTAGACATCCCGGGACAGGCTTAAATGAGCAGTTCTTC. The chain has TRBV19 and TRBJ2-1; TRBD1 aligns across 8 bases. Germline V gene lookup returns CDR1 LNHDA and CDR2 SQIVND (reference sequence). Trimming at V came to 6 bases and at J to 7 bases, leaving 11 bases not matched to a gene. CDR3 length: 15 amino acids.

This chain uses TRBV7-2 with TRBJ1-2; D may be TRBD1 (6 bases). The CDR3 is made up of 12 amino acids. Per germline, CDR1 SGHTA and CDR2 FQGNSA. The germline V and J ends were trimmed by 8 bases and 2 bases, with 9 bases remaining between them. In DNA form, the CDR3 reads TGTGCCAGCTCGGACAGAAACTATGGCTACACCTTC. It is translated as CASSDRNYGYTF.

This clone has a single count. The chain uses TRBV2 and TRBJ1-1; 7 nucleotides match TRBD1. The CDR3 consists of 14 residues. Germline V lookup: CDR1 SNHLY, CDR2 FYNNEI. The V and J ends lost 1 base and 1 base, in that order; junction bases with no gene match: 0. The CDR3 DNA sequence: TGTGCCAGCAGTGAAGGACAGGGGAACACTGAAGCTTTCTTT. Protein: CASSEGQGNTEAFF. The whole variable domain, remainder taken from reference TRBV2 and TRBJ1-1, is EPEVTQTPSHQVTQMGQEVILRCVPISNHLYFYWYRQILGQKVEFLVSFYNNEISEKSEIFDDQFSVERPDGSNFTLKIRSTKLEDSAMYFCASSEGQGNTEAFFGQGTRLTVV.

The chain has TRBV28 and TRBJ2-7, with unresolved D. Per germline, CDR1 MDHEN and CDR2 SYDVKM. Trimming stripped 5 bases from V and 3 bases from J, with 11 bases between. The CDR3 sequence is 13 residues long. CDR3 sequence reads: CASSPASVYEQYF. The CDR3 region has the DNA TGTGCCAGCAGTCCCGCCAGCGTCTACGAGCAGTACTTC.

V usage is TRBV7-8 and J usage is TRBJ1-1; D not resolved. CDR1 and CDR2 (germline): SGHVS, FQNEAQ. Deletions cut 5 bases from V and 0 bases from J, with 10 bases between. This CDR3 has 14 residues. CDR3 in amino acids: CASSQIVLNTEAFF. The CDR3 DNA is TGTGCCAGCAGCCAAATAGTATTGAACACTGAAGCTTTCTTT.

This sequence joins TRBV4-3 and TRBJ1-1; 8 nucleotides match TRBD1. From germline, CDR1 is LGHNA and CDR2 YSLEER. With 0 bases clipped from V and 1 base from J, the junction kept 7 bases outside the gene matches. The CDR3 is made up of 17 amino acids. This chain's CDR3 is CASSQDGTGPGNTEAFF. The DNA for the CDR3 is TGCGCCAGCAGCCAAGATGGGACAGGCCCGGGGAACACTGAAGCTTTCTTT.

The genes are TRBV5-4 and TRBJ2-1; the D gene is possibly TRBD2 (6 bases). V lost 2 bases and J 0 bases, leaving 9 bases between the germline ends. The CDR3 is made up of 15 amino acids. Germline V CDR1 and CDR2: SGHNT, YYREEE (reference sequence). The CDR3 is CASSLEDYSYNEQFF. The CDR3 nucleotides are TGTGCCAGCAGCTTAGAGGACTACTCCTACAATGAGCAGTTCTTC.

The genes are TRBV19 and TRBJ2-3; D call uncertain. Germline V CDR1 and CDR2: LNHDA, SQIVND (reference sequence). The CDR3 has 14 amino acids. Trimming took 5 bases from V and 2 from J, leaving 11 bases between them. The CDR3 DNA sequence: TGTGCCAGTAGTTCGTTACTTCCCACAGATACGCAGTATTTT. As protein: CASSSLLPTDTQYF.

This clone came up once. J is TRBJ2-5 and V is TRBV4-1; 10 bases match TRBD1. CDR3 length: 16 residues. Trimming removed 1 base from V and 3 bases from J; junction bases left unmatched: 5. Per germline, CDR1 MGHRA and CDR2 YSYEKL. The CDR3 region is CASSQGPGTGEETQYF. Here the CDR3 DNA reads TGCGCCAGCAGCCAAGGTCCCGGGACAGGGGAAGAGACCCAGTACTTC.

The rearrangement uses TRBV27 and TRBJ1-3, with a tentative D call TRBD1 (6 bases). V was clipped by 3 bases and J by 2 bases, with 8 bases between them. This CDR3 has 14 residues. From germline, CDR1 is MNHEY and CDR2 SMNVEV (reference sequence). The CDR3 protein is CASSFQGTGNTIYF. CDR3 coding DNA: TGTGCCAGCAGTTTTCAGGGGACTGGAAACACCATATATTTT.

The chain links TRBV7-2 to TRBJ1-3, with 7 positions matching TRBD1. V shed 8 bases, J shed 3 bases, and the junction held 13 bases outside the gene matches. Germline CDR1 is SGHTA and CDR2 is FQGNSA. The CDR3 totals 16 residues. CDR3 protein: CASRRTDQGVGNTIYF. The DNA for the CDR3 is TGTGCCAGCCGCCGGACTGATCAGGGGGTTGGAAACACCATATATTTT.

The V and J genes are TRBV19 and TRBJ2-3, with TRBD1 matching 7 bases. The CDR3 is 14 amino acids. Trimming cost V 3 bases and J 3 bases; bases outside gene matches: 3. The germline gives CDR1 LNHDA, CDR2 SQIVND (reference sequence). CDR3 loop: CASSIDRETDTQYF. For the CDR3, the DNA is TGTGCCAGTAGTATTGACAGGGAGACAGATACGCAGTATTTT. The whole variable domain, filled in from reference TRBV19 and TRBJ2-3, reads DGGITQSPKYLFRKEGQNVTLSCEQNLNHDAMYWYRQDPGQGLRLIYYSQIVNDFQKGDIAEGYSVSREKKESFPLTVTSAQKNPTAFYLCASSIDRETDTQYFGPGTRLTVL.

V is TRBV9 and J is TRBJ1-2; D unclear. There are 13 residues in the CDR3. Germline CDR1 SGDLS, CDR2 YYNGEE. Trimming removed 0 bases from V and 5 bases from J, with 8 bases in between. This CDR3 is CASSVVGRYGYTF. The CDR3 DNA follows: TGTGCCAGCAGCGTAGTAGGGAGGTATGGCTACACCTTC.

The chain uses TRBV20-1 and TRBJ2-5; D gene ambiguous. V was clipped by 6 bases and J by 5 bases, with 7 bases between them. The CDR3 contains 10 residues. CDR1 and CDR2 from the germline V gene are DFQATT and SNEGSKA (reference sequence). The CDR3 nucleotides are TGCAGTGCCTACTGGGAGACCCAGTACTTC. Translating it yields CSAYWETQYF.